These 24 T cell receptor beta chains share one sample of origin, sequenced in a study of T-cell reconstitution after alpha-beta-depleted transplantation in children. Preparing the TCRbeta library involved the use of unique molecular identifiers. In TCRdb, the PCR reads were re-called with MiXCR into one record per CDR3 protein. The sample contains roughly 180,000 distinct CDR3 sequences, around 10% of which appear only once. Material: PBMCs, obtained before TCRalphabeta/CD19-depleted stem cell transplant. The receptors derive from a boy aged 2 to 9 with acute myeloid leukemia, due to receive a stem cell transplant.

This clonotype was detected many times. V and J are TRBV10-1 and TRBJ2-5; D may be TRBD2 (6 bases). CDR1 and CDR2 from the germline V gene are WNHNN and SYGVQD (reference sequence). The CDR3 is 16 amino acids. V was trimmed by 0 bases and J by 2 bases, leaving 13 bases between them. The CDR3 loop reads CASSESGGWGQETQYF. DNA for the CDR3: TGCGCCAGCAGTGAGTCCGGGGGTTGGGGTCAAGAGACCCAGTACTTC.

This clonotype was observed at least ten times. This rearrangement joins TRBV21-1 to TRBJ2-6. TRBV21-1 is a documented pseudogene. This CDR3 spans 15 amino acids. The CDR3, as DNA: TGTGCCAGCAGCAAAAGGAGCTCTGGGGCCAACGTCCTGACTTTC. Translation: CASSKRSSGANVLTF.

This clonotype was seen repeatedly, ten times or more. The chain combines TRBV7-8 with TRBJ2-2, with D unresolved. Germline V lookup: CDR1 SGHVS, CDR2 FQNEAQ. The CDR3 totals 15 residues. The V end lost 2 bases, the J end lost 0 bases, and 7 bases lay between the germline ends. CDR3 sequence: CASSLSAANTGELFF. The CDR3 DNA is TGTGCCAGCAGCTTATCAGCCGCGAACACCGGGGAGCTGTTTTTT.

This clonotype was recorded at least ten times. The chain links TRBV12-3 or TRBV12-4 to TRBJ1-2; 10 positions agree with TRBD1. The length of the CDR3 is 12 residues. J lost 7 bases, V lost 10 bases, and 6 bases had no gene match. CDR3 sequence (DNA): TGTGCCATCCGACAGGGGGCGCTTGGCTACACCTTC. It specifies CAIRQGALGYTF.

This clonotype has a count of ten or more. The chain couples TRBV5-4 to TRBJ2-5; weak D call: TRBD1 (6 bases). V dropped 5 bases and J dropped 4 bases, with 12 bases sitting between them. Germline-derived CDR1 and CDR2 are SGHNT and YYREEE (reference sequence). This CDR3 spans 13 amino acids. Here the CDR3 reads CASSPQGRETQYF. In nucleotides, the CDR3 is TGTGCCAGCAGTCCCCAGGGGAGAGAGACCCAGTACTTC.

In its sample, this clonotype was seen a few times. The chain recombines TRBV5-4 with TRBJ2-2; tentatively, D is TRBD2 (7 bases). The CDR3 consists of 18 residues. Trimming left V 3 bases short and J 0 bases short, with 18 bases between. The germline V gene encodes CDR1 SGHNT and CDR2 YYREEE (reference sequence). This CDR3 is CASSSVGGATANTGELFF. The CDR3 DNA is TGTGCCAGCAGCTCGGTGGGGGGGGCAACCGCGAACACCGGGGAGCTGTTTTTT.

At least ten counts were recorded for this clonotype. The chain has TRBV14 and TRBJ1-6; D is ambiguous. The CDR3 has 15 residues. Germline-derived CDR1 and CDR2 are SGHDN and FVKESK. Trimming left V 0 bases short and J 9 bases short, with 12 bases between. The DNA of the CDR3 is TGTGCCAGCAGCCAAGATCACACCTCGGGTTCACCCCTCCACTTT. Its protein is CASSQDHTSGSPLHF.

Turning to this clonotype: A much larger clone differs by one base, so this may be a read error. The rearrangement links TRBV10-3 to TRBJ2-7; TRBD2 is a possible D gene (5 bases). There are 12 residues in the CDR3. CDR1 is ENHRY, CDR2 SYGVKD, per germline. CDR3 amino acids: CAVRAGSYEQHF. DNA for the CDR3: TGTGCCGTGAGGGCCGGGTCCTACGAGCAGCACTTC.

This clonotype was recorded at least ten times. This chain connects TRBV30 to TRBJ2-7, with D possibly matching TRBD1 (6 bases). Per germline, CDR1 GTSNPN and CDR2 SVGIG (reference sequence). The CDR3 is made up of 12 amino acids. Trimming shortened V by 4 bases and J by 6 bases, and 13 bases separated the two germline ends. The CDR3 DNA reads as TGTGCCTGGAATTCAGGGGAAGGCGAGCAGTACGTC. Amino acids: CAWNSGEGEQYV.

This clonotype has at least ten counts. This chain connects TRBV9 to TRBJ2-4, with D hard to call. The CDR3 is made up of 14 amino acids. Germline-derived CDR1 and CDR2 are SGDLS and YYNGEE. The V end lost 0 bases, the J end lost 6 bases, and 10 bases lay between the germline ends. CDR3 DNA sequence: TGTGCCAGCAGCGTAGGTGGAAGTCGAAACATTCAGTACTTC. This gives the protein CASSVGGSRNIQYF.

The table lists this clonotype with many counts. The chain recombines TRBV5-5 with TRBJ2-1, with D possibly TRBD1 on 7 matching bases. Trimming took 2 bases from V and 4 from J, leaving 13 bases between them. The CDR3 loop spans 15 amino acids. CDR1 is SGHKS, CDR2 YYEKEE, per germline (reference sequence). Written as DNA, the CDR3 is TGTGCCAGCAGCTTTCAGGGGGGATTTTACAATGAGCAGTTCTTC. As protein: CASSFQGGFYNEQFF.

This clonotype was observed a handful of times. This chain links TRBV18 with TRBJ1-2; 11 bases map to TRBD1. Germline V CDR1 and CDR2: KGHSH, LQKENI. This CDR3 comprises 17 residues. V lost 3 bases to trimming and J lost 4 bases; unmatched junction nucleotides: 10. The CDR3 protein is CASSPSLGQGGPYGYTF. The CDR3 DNA follows: TGTGCCAGCTCACCGTCCTTGGGACAGGGGGGCCCCTATGGCTACACCTTC.

Regarding this clonotype: A much bigger clone sits one base away, suggesting this may be a read error. The chain has TRBV6-5 and TRBJ2-7; D is unresolved. The CDR3 contains 13 residues. Germline-derived CDR1 and CDR2 are MNHEY and SVGAGI. The CDR3 bases are TGTGCCGGCAGTTACAAGGGTAGGGACGAGCAGTACTTC. Protein sequence: CAGSYKGRDEQYF.

This clonotype was found once. One end of the junction does not line up with germline, which may come from a read error. The rearrangement uses TRBV25-1 and TRBJ2-1, with 7 bases that match TRBD2. The CDR3 covers 16 residues. CDR1 MGHDK and CDR2 SYGVNS come from the germline V gene. The CDR3 loop is CTSSAGLVRPYNKQFF. CDR3 in DNA: TGTACCAGCAGTGCCGGACTAGTACGGCCCTACAATAAGCAGTTCTTC.

This clonotype was counted ten times or more. This chain connects TRBV20-1 to TRBJ2-2; perhaps TRBD1 as D (6 bases). Trimming shortened V by 6 bases and J by 5 bases, and 13 bases separated the two germline ends. This CDR3 comprises 13 residues. Germline CDR1 and CDR2: DFQATT and SNEGSKA (reference sequence). The CDR3 region is CSARRQATGELFF. The CDR3 DNA is TGCAGTGCGCGAAGACAGGCGACCGGGGAGCTGTTTTTT.

This clonotype has a count of ten or more. V and J are TRBV20-1 and TRBJ1-5; 7 positions match TRBD1. The CDR3 covers 14 residues. The V gene's germline CDR1 is DFQATT and CDR2 SNEGSKA (reference sequence). J lost 6 bases, V lost 4 bases, and 9 bases had no gene match. The CDR3 DNA reads as TGCAGTGCTACCAGAAGACAGGGTGGTCAGCCCCAGCATTTT. It translates to CSATRRQGGQPQHF.

This clonotype was counted at least ten times. The gene calls are TRBV27 and TRBJ2-7, with 10 bases fitting TRBD2. The CDR3 loop spans 16 amino acids. Losses at the gene ends were 0 bases for V and 6 bases for J; bases not matched to a gene: 8. The germline V gene has CDR1 MNHEY and CDR2 SMNVEV (reference sequence). The chain's CDR3 is CASSLSPSGSSVEQYF. Here the CDR3 DNA reads TGTGCCAGCAGTTTATCGCCTAGCGGGAGTTCCGTCGAGCAGTACTTC.

This clonotype has a count of ten or more. The rearrangement links TRBV28 to TRBJ2-7; 7 nucleotides agree with TRBD2. CDR1 and CDR2 (germline): MDHEN, SYDVKM. V dropped 5 bases and J dropped 3; count of bases not matched to a gene: 10. This CDR3 has 15 residues. The CDR3 DNA is TGTGCCAGCAGTCTCGGGGGGAGAGGAGGCTACGAGCAGTACTTC. It yields the protein CASSLGGRGGYEQYF.

The sample holds many counts of this clonotype. The rearrangement joins TRBV7-2 to TRBJ2-7; no reliable D call. Germline V gene lookup returns CDR1 SGHTA and CDR2 FQGNSA. The CDR3 has 14 amino acids. The germline V and J ends were trimmed by 1 base and 3 bases, with 10 bases remaining between them. CDR3: CASSLGHTGYEQYV. CDR3 sequence (DNA): TGTGCCAGCAGCTTAGGCCACACCGGCTACGAGCAGTACGTC.

In its sample, this clonotype was seen many times. The gene calls are TRBV7-2 and TRBJ2-5; D is ambiguous. This CDR3 region has 14 residues. V lost 5 bases to trimming and J lost 2 bases, with 12 bases between them. Germline CDR1 SGHTA, CDR2 FQGNSA. CDR3 protein: CASSPRKGQETQYF. The CDR3 region has the DNA TGTGCCAGCAGCCCCCGGAAGGGTCAAGAGACCCAGTACTTC. The whole variable domain, remainder taken from reference TRBV7-2 and TRBJ2-5, is GAGVSQSPSNKVTEKGKDVELRCDPISGHTALYWYRQSLGQGLEFLIYFQGNSAPDKSGLPSDRFSAERTGGSVSTLTIQRTQQEDSAVYLCASSPRKGQETQYFGPGTRLLVL.

This clonotype came up many times. The chain uses TRBV27 and TRBJ2-1; 10 bases agree with TRBD2. This CDR3 has 16 residues. Germline loops: CDR1 MNHEY, CDR2 SMNVEV (reference sequence). V was clipped by 3 bases and J by 4 bases; unmatched bases: 6. CDR3: CASSFSGGAKYNEQFF. The CDR3 DNA is TGTGCCAGCAGTTTCAGCGGGGGGGCCAAATACAATGAGCAGTTCTTC.

This clonotype has a count of ten or more. The rearrangement links TRBV5-1 to TRBJ1-4; a possible D gene is TRBD1 (5 bases). This CDR3 comprises 15 residues. Per germline, CDR1 SGHRS and CDR2 YFSETQ. Trimming cost V 3 bases and J 4 bases, with 13 bases left between them. For the CDR3, the DNA is TGCGCCAGCAGCTGGGGACGGACGATTAATGAAAAACTGTTTTTT. This codes for CASSWGRTINEKLFF.

Ten or more counts support this clonotype. The rearrangement links TRBV7-9 to TRBJ2-2, with D unresolved. V was shortened by 8 bases and J by 1 base, with 14 bases between the two germline ends. The germline gives CDR1 SEHNR, CDR2 FQNEAQ (reference sequence). This CDR3 has 15 residues. CDR3 coding DNA: TGTGCCAGCCCAAAGAGAAATTTGAACACCGGGGAGCTGTTTTTT. This translates into CASPKRNLNTGELFF.

This clonotype was recorded many times. The rearrangement uses TRBV29-1 and TRBJ1-3; unclear D gene. CDR1 SQVTM and CDR2 ANQGSEA come from the germline V gene. Trimming left V 0 bases short and J 4 bases short, with 10 bases between. This CDR3 comprises 14 residues. CDR3 protein: CSVEDQGGGNTIYF. DNA for the CDR3: TGCAGCGTTGAAGATCAAGGAGGGGGAAACACCATATATTTT.